This is a list of T cell receptor beta chains from one sample in a study of post-analysis software for immune sequencing data. TCRdb itself ran the PCR reads through MiXCR, one entry per CDR3 protein. The repertoire holds roughly 200,000 distinct CDR3 sequences, with roughly 30% as singletons. Sequencing was performed on blood. The receptors were sampled from a girl aged 2-17 years with multiple sclerosis. CDR3s include the opening cysteine and the closing phenylalanine or tryptophan. Size values are once, few and many counts, or a class for expanded clones, and some rows have none.

clone_size: once; v_call: TRBV5-1; cdr3_length: 15; cdr3_aa: CASSLVASRNTGAFF
clone_size: .; v_call: TRBV4-1; cdr3_length: 16; cdr3_aa: CASSQVVISGKETQYF
clone_size: .; v_call: TRBV5-1; cdr3_length: 15; cdr3_aa: CASRKEGIWDNEQFF
clone_size: few; v_call: TRBV7-2; cdr3_length: 14; cdr3_aa: CASSSWTGKNEQFF
clone_size: .; v_call: TRBV29-1; cdr3_length: 13; cdr3_aa: CSGMDSRSEKLFF
clone_size: many; v_call: TRBV20-1; cdr3_length: 14; cdr3_aa: CSASSTSGTDTQYF
clone_size: .; v_call: TRBV4-1; cdr3_length: 16; cdr3_aa: CASSQVMYSLGTEAFF
clone_size: many; v_call: TRBV5-6; cdr3_length: 16; cdr3_aa: CASSSRGRLIQETQYF
clone_size: many; v_call: TRBV7-9; cdr3_length: 15; cdr3_aa: CASSYPDRAVDEQFF
clone_size: .; v_call: TRBV18; cdr3_length: 18; cdr3_aa: CASSPPTSRGRRNTEAFF
clone_size: .; v_call: TRBV6-6; cdr3_length: 15; cdr3_aa: CASSYSIGRQETQYF
clone_size: .; v_call: TRBV20-1; cdr3_length: 15; cdr3_aa: CSARVWAGVGYEQYF